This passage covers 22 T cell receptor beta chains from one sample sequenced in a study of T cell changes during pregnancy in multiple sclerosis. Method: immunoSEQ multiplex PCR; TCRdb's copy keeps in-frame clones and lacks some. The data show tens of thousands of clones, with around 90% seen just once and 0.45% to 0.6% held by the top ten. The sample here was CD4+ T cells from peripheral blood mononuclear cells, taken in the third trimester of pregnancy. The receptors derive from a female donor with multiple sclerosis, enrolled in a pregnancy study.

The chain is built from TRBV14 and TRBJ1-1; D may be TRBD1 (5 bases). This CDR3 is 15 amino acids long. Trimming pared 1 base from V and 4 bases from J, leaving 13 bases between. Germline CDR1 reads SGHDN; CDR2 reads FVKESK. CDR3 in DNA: TGTGCCAGCAGCCAAGCGGCAGGGCAGGTCACTGAAGCTTTCTTT. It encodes CASSQAAGQVTEAFF.

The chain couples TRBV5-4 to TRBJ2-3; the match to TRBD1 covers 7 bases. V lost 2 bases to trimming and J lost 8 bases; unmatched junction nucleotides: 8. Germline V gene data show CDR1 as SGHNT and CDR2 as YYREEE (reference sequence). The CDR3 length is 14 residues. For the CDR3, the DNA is TGTGCCAGCAGCTTTCTCGGACAGGAGCTTACGCAGTATTTT. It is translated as CASSFLGQELTQYF.

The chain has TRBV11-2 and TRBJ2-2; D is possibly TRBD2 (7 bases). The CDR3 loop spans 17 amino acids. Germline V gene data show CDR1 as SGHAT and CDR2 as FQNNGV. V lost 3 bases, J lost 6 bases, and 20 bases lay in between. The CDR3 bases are TGTGCCAGCAGCTTGGCATGGGGGGGGCCAAAGGCCGGGGAGCTGTTTTTT. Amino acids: CASSLAWGGPKAGELFF.

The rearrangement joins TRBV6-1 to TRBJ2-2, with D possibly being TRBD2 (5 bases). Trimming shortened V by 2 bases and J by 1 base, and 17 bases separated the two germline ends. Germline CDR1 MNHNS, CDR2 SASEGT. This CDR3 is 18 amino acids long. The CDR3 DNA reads TGTGCCAGCAGTGAAAGGTTCCCCGGGATAGGGAACACCGGGGAGCTGTTTTTT. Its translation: CASSERFPGIGNTGELFF.

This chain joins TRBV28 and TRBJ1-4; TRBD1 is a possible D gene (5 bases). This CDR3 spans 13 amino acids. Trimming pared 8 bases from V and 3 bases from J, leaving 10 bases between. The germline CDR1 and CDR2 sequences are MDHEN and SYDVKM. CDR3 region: CASLQDPNEKLFF. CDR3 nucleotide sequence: TGTGCCAGCCTACAGGACCCTAATGAAAAACTGTTTTTT.

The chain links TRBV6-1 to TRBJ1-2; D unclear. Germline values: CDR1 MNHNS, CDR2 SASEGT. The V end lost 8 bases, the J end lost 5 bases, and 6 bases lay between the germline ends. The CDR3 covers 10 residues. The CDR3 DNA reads TGTGCCAGCGGCAGTTATGGCTACACCTTC. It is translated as CASGSYGYTF.

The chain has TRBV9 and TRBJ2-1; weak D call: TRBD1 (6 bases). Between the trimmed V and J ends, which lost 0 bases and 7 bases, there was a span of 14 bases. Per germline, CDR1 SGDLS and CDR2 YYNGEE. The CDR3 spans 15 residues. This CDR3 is CASSVETGYSNEQFF. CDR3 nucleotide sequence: TGTGCCAGCAGCGTAGAAACAGGGTACTCGAATGAGCAGTTCTTC.

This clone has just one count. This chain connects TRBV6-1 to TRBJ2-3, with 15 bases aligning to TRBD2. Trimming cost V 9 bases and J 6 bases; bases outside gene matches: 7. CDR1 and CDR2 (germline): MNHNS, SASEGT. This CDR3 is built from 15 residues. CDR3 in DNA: TGTGCCAGTATGGGACTAGCGGGAGGCTGGGATACGCAGTATTTT. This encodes CASMGLAGGWDTQYF.

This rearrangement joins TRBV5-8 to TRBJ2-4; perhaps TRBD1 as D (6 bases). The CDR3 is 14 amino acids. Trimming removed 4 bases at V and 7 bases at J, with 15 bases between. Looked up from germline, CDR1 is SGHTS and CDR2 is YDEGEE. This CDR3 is CASSGGGLGNIQYF. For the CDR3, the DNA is TGTGCCAGCAGCGGTGGGGGCCTCGGGAACATTCAGTACTTC.

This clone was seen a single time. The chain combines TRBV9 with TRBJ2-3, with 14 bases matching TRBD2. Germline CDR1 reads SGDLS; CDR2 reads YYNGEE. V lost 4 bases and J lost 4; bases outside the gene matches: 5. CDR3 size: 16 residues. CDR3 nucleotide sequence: TGTGCCAGCAGCCCACCGGGACTAGCGGGAGCAGATACGCAGTATTTT. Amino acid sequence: CASSPPGLAGADTQYF.

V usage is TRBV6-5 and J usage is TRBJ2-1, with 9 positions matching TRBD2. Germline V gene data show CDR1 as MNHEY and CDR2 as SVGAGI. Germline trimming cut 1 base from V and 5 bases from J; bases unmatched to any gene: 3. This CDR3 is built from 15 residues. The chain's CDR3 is CASSYLTSGNNEQFF. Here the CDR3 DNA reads TGTGCCAGCAGTTACTTGACTAGCGGCAACAATGAGCAGTTCTTC.

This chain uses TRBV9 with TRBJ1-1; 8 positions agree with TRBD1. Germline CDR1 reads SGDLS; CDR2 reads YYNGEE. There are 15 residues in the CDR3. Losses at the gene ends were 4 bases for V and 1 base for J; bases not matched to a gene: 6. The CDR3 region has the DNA TGTGCCAGCAGCTCAGCCGGGACAGGGAACACTGAAGCTTTCTTT. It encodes CASSSAGTGNTEAFF.

This CDR3 reads CALGGVANTGELFF. For the CDR3, the DNA is TGTGCCTTAGGGGGCGTAGCGAACACCGGGGAGCTGTTTTTT. V gene TRBV2 combines with J gene TRBJ2-2, with TRBD1 matching over 7 bases. This CDR3 comprises 14 residues. The V gene's germline CDR1 is SNHLY and CDR2 FYNNEI. Germline trimming cut 11 bases from V and 0 bases from J; bases unmatched to any gene: 6.

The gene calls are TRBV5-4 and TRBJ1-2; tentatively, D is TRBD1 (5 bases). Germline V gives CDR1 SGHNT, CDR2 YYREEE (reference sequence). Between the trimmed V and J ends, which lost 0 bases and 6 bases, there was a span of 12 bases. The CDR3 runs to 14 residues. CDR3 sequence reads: CASSLGGRTDGYTF. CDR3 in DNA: TGTGCCAGCAGCTTGGGGGGGAGGACCGATGGCTACACCTTC.

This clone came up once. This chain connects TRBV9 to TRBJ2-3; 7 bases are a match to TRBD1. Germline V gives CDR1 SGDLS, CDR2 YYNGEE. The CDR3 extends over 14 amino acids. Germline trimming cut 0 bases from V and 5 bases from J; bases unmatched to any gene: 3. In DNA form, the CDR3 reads TGTGCCAGCAGCGTAGATCAGGGGGTAGATACGCAGTATTTT. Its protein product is CASSVDQGVDTQYF.

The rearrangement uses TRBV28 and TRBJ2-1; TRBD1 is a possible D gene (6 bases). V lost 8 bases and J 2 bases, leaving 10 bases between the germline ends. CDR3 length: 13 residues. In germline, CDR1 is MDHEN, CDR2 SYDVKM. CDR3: CASWTATYNEQFF. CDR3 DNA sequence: TGTGCCAGCTGGACAGCTACCTACAATGAGCAGTTCTTC. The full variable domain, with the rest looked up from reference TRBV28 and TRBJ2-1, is DVKVTQSSRYLVKRTGEKVFLECVQDMDHENMFWYRQDPGLGLRLIYFSYDVKMKEKGDIPEGYSVSREKKERFSLILESASTNQTSMYLCASWTATYNEQFFGPGTRLTVL.

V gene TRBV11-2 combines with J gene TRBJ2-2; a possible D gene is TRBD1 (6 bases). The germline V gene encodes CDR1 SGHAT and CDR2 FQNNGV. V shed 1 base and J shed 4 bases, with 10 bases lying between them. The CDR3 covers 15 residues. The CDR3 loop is CASSLVQGFTGELFF. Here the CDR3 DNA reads TGTGCCAGCAGCTTAGTACAGGGCTTCACCGGGGAGCTGTTTTTT.

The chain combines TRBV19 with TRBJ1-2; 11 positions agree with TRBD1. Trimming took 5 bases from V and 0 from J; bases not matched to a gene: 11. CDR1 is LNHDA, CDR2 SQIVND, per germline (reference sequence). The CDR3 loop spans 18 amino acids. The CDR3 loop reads CASSRWPGQGAANYGYTF. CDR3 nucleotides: TGTGCCAGTAGTCGCTGGCCCGGACAGGGGGCGGCTAACTATGGCTACACCTTC.

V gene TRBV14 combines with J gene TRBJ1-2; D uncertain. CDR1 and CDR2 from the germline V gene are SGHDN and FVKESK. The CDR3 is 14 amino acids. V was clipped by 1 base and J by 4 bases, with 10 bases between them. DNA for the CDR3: TGTGCCAGCAGCCAAGCCAGACTACCCTATGGCTACACCTTC. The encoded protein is CASSQARLPYGYTF.

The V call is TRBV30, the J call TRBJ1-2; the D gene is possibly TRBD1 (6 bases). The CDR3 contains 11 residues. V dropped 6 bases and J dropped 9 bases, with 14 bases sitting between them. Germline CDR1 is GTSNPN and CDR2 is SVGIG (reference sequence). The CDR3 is CACSGGFSYTF. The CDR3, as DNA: TGTGCCTGCTCGGGGGGCTTCAGCTACACCTTC.

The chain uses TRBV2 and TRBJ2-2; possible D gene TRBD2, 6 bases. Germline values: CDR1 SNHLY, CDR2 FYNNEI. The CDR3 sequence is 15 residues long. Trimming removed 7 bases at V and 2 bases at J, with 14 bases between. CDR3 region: CASTERRGNTGELFF. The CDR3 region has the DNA TGTGCCAGCACCGAGCGGAGGGGAAACACCGGGGAGCTGTTTTTT.

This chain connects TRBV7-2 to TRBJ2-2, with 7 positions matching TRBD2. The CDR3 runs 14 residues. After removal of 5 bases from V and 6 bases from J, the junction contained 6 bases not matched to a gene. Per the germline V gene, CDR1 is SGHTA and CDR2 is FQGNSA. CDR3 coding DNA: TGTGCCAGCAGCCCTGGACTAGTGCCCGGGGAGCTGTTTTTT. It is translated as CASSPGLVPGELFF.